These 14 T cell receptor beta chains were sequenced from one sample in a study of T cells in Graves' hyperthyroidism and ophthalmopathy. RNA transcripts yielded amplified TCR beta CDR3 regions. TCR CDR3 regions were first amplified by RT-PCR with HTBI primers. TCRdb re-analysed the multiplex PCR reads in MiXCR, keeping a single row per CDR3 protein. The data show 600,000 to 800,000 distinct CDR3 sequences, roughly 32% seen once. The specimen sequenced was blood. These receptors originate from a woman in her 40s with Graves' hyperthyroidism.

About this clonotype: A clone one base away is much larger, so this may be a read error. This chain connects TRBV7-9 to TRBJ1-2; D remains ambiguous. Germline CDR1 and CDR2: SEHNR and FQNEAQ (reference sequence). V dropped 5 bases and J dropped 6 bases, with 19 bases sitting between them. CDR3 length: 15 residues. In DNA form, the CDR3 reads TGTGCCAGCAGCGCCATACGGGCCCCCGCAGATGGCTACACCTTC. Translating it yields CASSAIRAPADGYTF.

This sequence joins TRBV20-1 and TRBJ2-5, with D possibly called TRBD1 or TRBD2 (5 bases each). Near its end, the DNA agrees better with TRBJ2-1, so the J call may be wrong. Germline V CDR1 and CDR2: DFQATT, SNEGSKA (reference sequence). This CDR3 spans 15 amino acids. The CDR3 DNA sequence: TGCAGTGCTAGAGCCACGGGACGGACTTACAATGAGCAGTTCTTC. Translated: CSARATGRTYNEQFF.

In its sample, this clonotype was seen many times. V is TRBV20-1 and J is TRBJ2-6; D gene unclear. CDR3 length: 14 amino acids. V was clipped by 4 bases and J by 0 bases, with 7 bases between them. Germline V lookup: CDR1 DFQATT, CDR2 SNEGSKA (reference sequence). CDR3 DNA sequence: TGCAGTGCTATGGTGAGCTCTGGGGCCAACGTCCTGACTTTC. Residues: CSAMVSSGANVLTF.

This clonotype was seen many times. The chain employs TRBV10-2 and TRBJ2-5, with D uncertain. The germline CDR1 and CDR2 sequences are WSHSY and SAAADI. CDR3 length equals 11 residues. V lost 3 bases and J lost 7, with 6 bases in between. CDR3 loop: CASSDLATQYF. CDR3 sequence (DNA): TGCGCCAGCAGTGATCTGGCGACCCAGTACTTC.

A word on this clonotype: One junction end disagrees with the germline gene, perhaps due to a read error. The chain links TRBV2 to TRBJ2-7; D is ambiguous. This CDR3 is 12 amino acids long. Germline loops: CDR1 SNHLY, CDR2 FYNNEI. The CDR3 loop is CASSPFLYEQCF. DNA for the CDR3: TGTGCCAGCAGTCCCTTTCTGTACGAGCAGTGCTTC.

V and J are TRBV20-1 and TRBJ2-3, with 11 positions matching TRBD2. CDR3 size: 14 residues. The germline V gene encodes CDR1 DFQATT and CDR2 SNEGSKA (reference sequence). V lost 6 bases to trimming and J lost 4 bases; unmatched junction nucleotides: 6. The CDR3 loop reads CSADTSGSPDTQYF. CDR3 in DNA: TGCAGTGCAGATACTAGCGGGAGCCCAGATACGCAGTATTTT.

This clonotype was observed a few times. The gene calls are TRBV10-3 and TRBJ1-5; 7 bases line up with TRBD1. V trimming: 3 bases; J trimming: 2 bases; junction bases outside the gene matches: 4. CDR1 and CDR2 (germline): ENHRY, SYGVKD. The CDR3 is 15 residues long. CDR3 sequence reads: CAISEGGEGNQPQHF. DNA of the CDR3: TGTGCCATCAGTGAAGGGGGCGAGGGCAATCAGCCCCAGCATTTT.

The chain couples TRBV6-5 to TRBJ1-4; D remains ambiguous. Germline V gene data show CDR1 as MNHEY and CDR2 as SVGAGI. CDR3 size: 14 residues. V was shortened by 6 bases and J by 7 bases, with 15 bases between the two germline ends. The CDR3 nucleotides read TGTGCCAGCAGCCACAACGGGCCCGGTGAAAAACTGTTTTTT. Residues: CASSHNGPGEKLFF.

This clonotype came up a few times. V is TRBV19 and J is TRBJ2-5; 7 positions match TRBD1. Trimming cost V 9 bases and J 0 bases; bases outside gene matches: 10. Germline CDR1 LNHDA, CDR2 SQIVND (reference sequence). The CDR3 sequence is 15 residues long. CDR3: CASSWTGLYQETQYF. The DNA for the CDR3 is TGTGCCAGCAGCTGGACAGGCCTATACCAAGAGACCCAGTACTTC.

This clonotype was seen more than once but under ten times. A read error may explain this, as a much larger clone is one base away. In this CDR3 the conserved last residue, phenylalanine or tryptophan, is missing, so a read error is likely. This chain links TRBV7-6 with TRBJ1-1; tentatively, D is TRBD1 (5 bases). Per germline, CDR1 SGHVS and CDR2 FNYEAQ. CDR3 length: 15 residues. The V end lost 2 bases, the J end lost 1 base, and 11 bases lay between the germline ends. The CDR3 spells CASSLYRGGNTEAFL. The CDR3 coding sequence is TGTGCCAGCAGCTTATATCGGGGCGGGAACACTGAAGCTTTCCTT.

The V and J genes are TRBV5-4 and TRBJ2-5; no reliable D call. The CDR3 covers 14 residues. The V gene lost 7 bases and the J gene lost 1 base, with 14 bases spanning the gap. The V gene's germline CDR1 is SGHNT and CDR2 YYREEE (reference sequence). The CDR3 region is CASFLDGSQETQYF. The CDR3 nucleotides are TGTGCCAGCTTCCTAGACGGATCCCAAGAGACCCAGTACTTC.

The chain joins TRBV15 to TRBJ1-1; 9 bases line up with TRBD1. Germline CDR1 reads LNHNV; CDR2 reads YYDKDF (reference sequence). This CDR3 comprises 11 residues. The V segment lost 10 bases and the J segment 5 bases; nucleotides outside the gene matches: 2. CDR3 region: CAIGTGTEAFF. The CDR3 DNA reads as TGTGCCATCGGGACAGGGACTGAAGCTTTCTTT.

The sample holds a few counts of this clonotype. This chain's CDR3 is CASSIRGRTEAFF. The CDR3 nucleotides are TGTGCCAGTAGTATACGGGGGCGCACTGAAGCTTTCTTT. V and J are TRBV19 and TRBJ1-1, with D tentatively TRBD1 (6 bases). CDR1 is LNHDA, CDR2 SQIVND, per germline (reference sequence). The CDR3 sequence is 13 residues long. Trimming stripped 2 bases from V and 4 bases from J, with 8 bases between.

In the case of this clonotype: A read error is likely, as this CDR3 ends without the conserved phenylalanine or tryptophan. The V call is TRBV2, the J call TRBJ1-1; D is possibly TRBD1 (6 bases). The CDR3 has 16 residues. Trimming took 6 bases from V and 0 from J, leaving 17 bases between them. Germline V gene data show CDR1 as SNHLY and CDR2 as FYNNEI. CDR3 in DNA: TGTGCCAGCAGGAGGGGGGGGGGCCCCATGAACACTGAAGCTTTCTCT. It is translated as CASRRGGGPMNTEAFS.